The T cell receptor (beta chain) described here comes from a study of blood T cells in healthy people across ages. Study-wide results and caveats: With age, beta diversity per million T cells declined roughly linearly, significantly by 40. As naive T cell percentage varied, TCR beta diversity correlated strongly with it.

RNA extraction gave at least 5.5 micrograms of total RNA per sample. As regards this clonotype: Its antigen is currently unknown.

Primers used in a second PCR of roughly 6 to 11 cycles were a sample-barcoded 5' primer and a J-beta primer mix. TCRdb itself ran the 5' RACE reads through MiXCR, one entry per CDR3 protein. The sample shows over 1.5 million distinct CDR3 sequences, roughly 49% of them seen only once. Input material: blood. This sequence was found in a woman in her thirties or forties in good health.

The CDR3 here is CASSVSGATNNEQYF. CDR3 nucleotide sequence: TGCGCCAGCAGCGTTAGCGGGGCTACAAACAATGAGCAGTACTTC. The chain couples TRBV5-1 to TRBJ2-5, with TRBD2 matching 8 bases. CDR3 length: 15 amino acids. V was clipped by 4 bases and J by 11 bases; unmatched bases: 16. In germline, CDR1 is SGHRS, CDR2 YFSETQ.